This section outlines one TCR beta chain sequence together with its context. The data belong to a study of cytomegalovirus exposure and HLA in healthy donors. 60 Vbeta and 13 Jbeta primers were used in PCR. Method: immunoSEQ multiplex PCR; TCRdb's copy keeps in-frame clones and lacks some. The sample includes more than 150,000 clones, 65% to 85% of them seen just once. This receptor was identified in a woman aged 18-30 years in good health and CMV-seronegative. Sequencing was performed on PBMCs.

CDR3 protein: CASSVGTGPGADTQYF. The CDR3 coding sequence is TGTGCCAGCAGCGTAGGGACTGGGCCTGGGGCAGATACGCAGTATTTT. V and J are TRBV9 and TRBJ2-3, with a possible D match to TRBD2 (5 bases). Trimming shortened V by 0 bases and J by 4 bases, and 15 bases separated the two germline ends. The CDR3 has 16 residues. Per germline, CDR1 SGDLS and CDR2 YYNGEE.